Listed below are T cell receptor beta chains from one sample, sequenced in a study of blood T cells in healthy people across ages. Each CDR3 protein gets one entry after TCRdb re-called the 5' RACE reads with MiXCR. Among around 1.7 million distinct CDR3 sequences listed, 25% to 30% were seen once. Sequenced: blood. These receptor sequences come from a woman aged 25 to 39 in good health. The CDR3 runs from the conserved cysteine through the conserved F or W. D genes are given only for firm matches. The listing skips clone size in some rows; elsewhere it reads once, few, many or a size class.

CDR3 protein: CASSPDVAVQETQYF; CDR3 DNA: TGTGCCAGCTCACCAGATGTGGCAGTGCAAGAGACCCAGTACTTC; D gene: .; V gene: TRBV18; clone size: few; J gene: TRBJ2-5
CDR3 protein: CATSDTNRGRETQYF; CDR3 DNA: TGTGCCACCAGTGATACGAACCGGGGGCGGGAGACCCAGTACTTC; D gene: .; V gene: TRBV24-1; clone size: many; J gene: TRBJ2-5
CDR3 protein: CSATPGRGYETQYF; CDR3 DNA: TGCAGTGCCACTCCCGGGAGGGGGTACGAGACCCAGTACTTC; D gene: TRBD2; V gene: TRBV20-1; clone size: few; J gene: TRBJ2-5
CDR3 protein: CAIRASMNTEAFF; CDR3 DNA: TGTGCCATCAGGGCATCAATGAACACTGAAGCTTTCTTT; D gene: .; V gene: TRBV10-3; clone size: few; J gene: TRBJ1-1
CDR3 protein: CASSLGTARHYEQYF; CDR3 DNA: TGTGCCAGCAGCTTAGGGACAGCCAGGCACTACGAGCAGTACTTC; D gene: .; V gene: TRBV7-6; clone size: .; J gene: TRBJ2-7
CDR3 protein: CSVLAHPYEQYF; CDR3 DNA: TGCAGCGTGCTAGCGCACCCCTACGAGCAGTACTTC; D gene: .; V gene: TRBV29-1; clone size: few; J gene: TRBJ2-7
CDR3 protein: CASSARRAGANVLTF; CDR3 DNA: TGTGCCAGCAGTGCACGGAGAGCTGGGGCCAACGTCCTGACTTTC; D gene: .; V gene: TRBV12-3/TRBV12-4; clone size: few; J gene: TRBJ2-6
CDR3 protein: CASSLGGRLAGNEQFF; CDR3 DNA: TGTGCCAGCAGCTTAGGAGGCCGACTAGCTGGGAATGAGCAGTTCTTC; D gene: TRBD2; V gene: TRBV11-2; clone size: .; J gene: TRBJ2-1
CDR3 protein: CASTVGGAGDNEQFF; CDR3 DNA: TGTGCCAGCACCGTGGGCGGGGCGGGGGACAATGAGCAGTTCTTC; D gene: TRBD2; V gene: TRBV7-2; clone size: .; J gene: TRBJ2-1
CDR3 protein: CASTHTQRGTQYF; CDR3 DNA: TGTGCCAGCACTCACACTCAGAGGGGGACCCAGTACTTC; D gene: .; V gene: TRBV12-3/TRBV12-4; clone size: .; J gene: TRBJ2-5
CDR3 protein: CASSPRTTGTDTQYF; CDR3 DNA: TGTGCCAGCAGTCCTAGGACTACGGGTACAGATACGCAGTATTTT; D gene: .; V gene: TRBV11-2; clone size: few; J gene: TRBJ2-3
CDR3 protein: CASSLLSGLEYEQYF; CDR3 DNA: TGTGCCAGCAGCTTATTGTCTGGGTTGGAGTACGAGCAGTACTTC; D gene: .; V gene: TRBV7-8; clone size: .; J gene: TRBJ2-7
CDR3 protein: CAISSTSSYNEQFF; CDR3 DNA: TGTGCCATCAGTTCGACTAGCTCCTACAATGAGCAGTTCTTC; D gene: .; V gene: TRBV10-3; clone size: .; J gene: TRBJ2-1
CDR3 protein: CSVRVPGGANEQFF; CDR3 DNA: TGCAGTGTCAGAGTACCGGGAGGCGCCAATGAGCAGTTCTTC; D gene: TRBD2; V gene: TRBV20-1; clone size: few; J gene: TRBJ2-1
CDR3 protein: CSAIAGAGEKLFF; CDR3 DNA: TGCAGTGCTATTGCAGGGGCAGGAGAAAAACTGTTTTTT; D gene: .; V gene: TRBV20-1; clone size: few; J gene: TRBJ1-4
CDR3 protein: CSAPRSGRGDSPLHF; CDR3 DNA: TGCAGTGCTCCAAGAAGTGGCAGGGGCGATTCACCCCTCCACTTT; D gene: .; V gene: TRBV20-1; clone size: many; J gene: TRBJ1-6
CDR3 protein: CASSSAGVTDTQYF; CDR3 DNA: TGTGCCAGCAGCTCAGCGGGAGTCACAGATACGCAGTATTTT; D gene: TRBD2; V gene: TRBV7-2; clone size: .; J gene: TRBJ2-3
CDR3 protein: CASSVERSSYEQYF; CDR3 DNA: TGTGCCAGCAGCGTAGAACGGAGCTCCTACGAGCAGTACTTC; D gene: .; V gene: TRBV9; clone size: few; J gene: TRBJ2-7
CDR3 protein: CSARDGERGTYEQYF; CDR3 DNA: TGCAGTGCTAGAGATGGGGAGCGGGGGACTTACGAGCAGTACTTC; D gene: TRBD2; V gene: TRBV20-1; clone size: few; J gene: TRBJ2-7
CDR3 protein: CSALTGTTGEQYF; CDR3 DNA: TGCAGCGCTTTGACAGGAACTACAGGGGAGCAGTACTTC; D gene: .; V gene: TRBV29-1; clone size: few; J gene: TRBJ2-7
CDR3 protein: CASLPGLASGDTQYF; CDR3 DNA: TGTGCCAGCTTACCTGGACTAGCAAGTGGAGATACGCAGTATTTT; D gene: TRBD2; V gene: TRBV18; clone size: .; J gene: TRBJ2-3
CDR3 protein: CASSSPGNAYEQYF; CDR3 DNA: TGTGCCAGCAGCTCGCCAGGGAATGCATACGAGCAGTACTTC; D gene: .; V gene: TRBV7-8; clone size: .; J gene: TRBJ2-7
CDR3 protein: CASSEYGLGGGNYGYTF; CDR3 DNA: TGTGCCAGCAGTGAATATGGGCTGGGAGGCGGTAACTATGGCTACACCTTC; D gene: .; V gene: TRBV25-1; clone size: few; J gene: TRBJ1-2
CDR3 protein: CASMGGETSPYGYTF; CDR3 DNA: TGTGCCAGCATGGGGGGAGAAACAAGCCCGTATGGCTACACCTTC; D gene: .; V gene: TRBV27; clone size: .; J gene: TRBJ1-2
CDR3 protein: CATRRGQETQYF; CDR3 DNA: TGCGCCACCAGACGGGGCCAAGAGACCCAGTACTTC; D gene: .; V gene: TRBV10-2; clone size: .; J gene: TRBJ2-5
CDR3 protein: CASTTVAGFLYGYTF; CDR3 DNA: TGTGCCAGCACTACAGTGGCCGGCTTCTTGTATGGCTACACCTTC; D gene: .; V gene: TRBV12-3/TRBV12-4; clone size: many; J gene: TRBJ1-2
CDR3 protein: CARRRYGYTF; CDR3 DNA: TGTGCCAGGAGGAGGTATGGCTACACCTTC; D gene: .; V gene: TRBV6-4; clone size: few; J gene: TRBJ1-2
CDR3 protein: CASRDGPIGYTF; CDR3 DNA: TGTGCCAGCAGGGACGGGCCGATTGGCTACACCTTC; D gene: .; V gene: TRBV6-1; clone size: .; J gene: TRBJ1-2
CDR3 protein: CASSEILDQPQHF; CDR3 DNA: TGTGCCAGCAGTGAAATTCTGGACCAGCCCCAGCATTTT; D gene: .; V gene: TRBV6-1; clone size: .; J gene: TRBJ1-5
CDR3 protein: CAISAGIEGKAFF; CDR3 DNA: TGTGCCATCAGCGCCGGGATAGAGGGGAAAGCTTTCTTT; D gene: .; V gene: TRBV10-3; clone size: .; J gene: TRBJ1-1
CDR3 protein: CSARTSGGLGTEQFF; CDR3 DNA: TGCAGTGCGCGGACTAGCGGGGGGCTGGGGACTGAGCAGTTCTTC; D gene: TRBD2; V gene: TRBV20-1; clone size: few; J gene: TRBJ2-1
CDR3 protein: CASREQGDTEAFF; CDR3 DNA: TGCGCCAGCAGGGAACAGGGGGACACTGAAGCTTTCTTT; D gene: TRBD1; V gene: TRBV5-1; clone size: .; J gene: TRBJ1-1
CDR3 protein: CASSLGTGANVRTF; CDR3 DNA: TGTGCCAGCAGCCTCGGGACTGGGGCCAACGTCCGGACTTTC; D gene: .; V gene: TRBV9; clone size: .; J gene: TRBJ2-6